The T cell receptor beta chain under discussion was sequenced for a study of human T cells and chemical hapten exposure. CDR3 size: 13 residues. J lost 13 bases, V lost 5 bases, and 6 bases had no gene match. Germline V gene data show CDR1 as SEHNR and CDR2 as FQNEAQ (reference sequence). Within the library, unique molecular identifiers were attached to each individual cDNA molecule. MiXCR, run by TCRdb on the RACE reads, gives a single entry per CDR3 protein. The sample contains about 92,000 distinct CDR3 sequences, 8% to 10% of which appear only once. Time point in this sample: pre-sensitization, week 0. Treatment meaning: therapeutic diphenylcyclopropenone sensitization with weekly scalp DPC. This clonotype was seen only a few times.

The rearrangement uses TRBV7-9 and TRBJ1-6; 9 bases match TRBD1. The sequence came from a woman between 40 and 55 years old with alopecia areata. Some clones in this sample may be carry-over from other donors' samples. Sequenced here: whole blood, sampled in connection with sensitization to the hapten diphenylcyclopropenone (DPC). The CDR3 sequence: CASSAGDRVPLHF. CDR3 DNA: TGTGCCAGCAGCGCCGGGGACAGGGTTCCCCTCCACTTT. Based on the CDR3 plus reference TRBV7-9 and TRBJ1-6, the full variable domain is DTGVSQNPRHKITKRGQNVTFRCDPISEHNRLYWYRQTLGQGPEFLTYFQNEAQLEKSRLLSDRFSAERPKGSFSTLEIQRTEQGDSAMYLCASSAGDRVPLHFGNGTRLTVT.